Presented here are 16 T cell receptor beta chains from one specimen sequenced in a study of cytomegalovirus exposure and HLA in healthy donors. PCR amplification relied on 60 Vbeta primers (plus 13 Jbeta primers). Sequencing was performed with immunoSEQ multiplex PCR; in TCRdb, only in-frame clones are kept and a portion is missing. The data contain approximately 160,000 clones, approximately 80% of them seen just once; the ten biggest clones take up 2% to 3%. Sample: PBMCs. The origin of the receptors is a woman in her forties in good health and CMV-seropositive.

The chain links TRBV5-1 to TRBJ1-2; D may be TRBD1 (6 bases). V lost 4 bases, J lost 7 bases, and 14 bases lay in between. Germline-derived CDR1 and CDR2 are SGHRS and YFSETQ. The CDR3 totals 13 residues. CDR3 in DNA: TGCGCCAGCAGCCCGGGGCTGGGGGCTGGCTACACCTTC. Protein: CASSPGLGAGYTF.

This clone was found a few times. V is TRBV6-1 and J is TRBJ2-5; D gene unclear. Trimming stripped 2 bases from V and 5 bases from J, with 9 bases between. Germline V lookup: CDR1 MNHNS, CDR2 SASEGT. CDR3 length: 13 residues. The CDR3, as DNA: TGTGCCAGCAGTGAAACTCGAGCGGAGACCCAGTACTTC. It codes for CASSETRAETQYF.

The rearrangement uses TRBV6-5 and TRBJ2-1, with 8 bases identical to TRBD2. Germline V CDR1 and CDR2: MNHEY, SVGAGI. The CDR3 runs to 14 residues. The V segment lost 6 bases and the J segment 3 bases; nucleotides outside the gene matches: 4. CDR3 nucleotide sequence: TGTGCCAGCAGACCCGGGGGGGTCTACAATGAGCAGTTCTTC. This codes for CASRPGGVYNEQFF.

This clone has just one count. V gene TRBV30 combines with J gene TRBJ1-1; D not certain. V lost 2 bases and J 3 bases, leaving 16 bases between the germline ends. CDR1 GTSNPN and CDR2 SVGIG come from the germline V gene (reference sequence). This CDR3 contains 15 residues. The CDR3 loop reads CAWSLAGSPDTEAFF. The CDR3 DNA reads as TGTGCCTGGAGTTTGGCAGGCTCCCCGGACACTGAAGCTTTCTTT.

V and J are TRBV11-3 and TRBJ2-7; 13 bases map to TRBD2. CDR1 is SGHNT and CDR2 is YENEEA in the germline V gene. The CDR3 consists of 16 residues. The junction had 1 base not matched to a gene; V was cut back by 0 bases and J by 2 bases. The CDR3 sequence: CASSLDGTSGTYEQYF. CDR3 in DNA: TGTGCCAGCAGCTTAGATGGGACTAGCGGGACCTACGAGCAGTACTTC.

The chain carries TRBV28 and TRBJ2-3; a possible D gene is TRBD1 (6 bases). Trimming left V 2 bases short and J 5 bases short, with 23 bases between. The CDR3 consists of 18 residues. CDR1 is MDHEN, CDR2 SYDVKM, per germline. This chain's CDR3 is CASSLSLRAGPRGDTQYF. The CDR3, as DNA: TGTGCCAGCAGTTTAAGTCTCCGCGCTGGACCCAGGGGAGATACGCAGTATTTT.

The chain links TRBV30 to TRBJ1-5; TRBD1 aligns across 7 bases. The germline gives CDR1 GTSNPN, CDR2 SVGIG (reference sequence). V trimming: 3 bases; J trimming: 1 base; junction bases outside the gene matches: 6. This CDR3 spans 15 amino acids. The chain's CDR3 is CAWSLPGQSNQPQHF. The CDR3 DNA is TGTGCCTGGAGCCTCCCGGGACAGAGCAATCAGCCCCAGCATTTT.

V usage is TRBV10-3 and J usage is TRBJ2-7; 10 bases map to TRBD2. Germline trimming cut 3 bases from V and 0 bases from J; bases unmatched to any gene: 5. The germline CDR1 and CDR2 sequences are ENHRY and SYGVKD. This CDR3 region has 16 residues. In DNA form, the CDR3 reads TGTGCCATCAGTGACATGAGGACTAGCGGCTCCTACGAGCAGTACTTC. Translated: CAISDMRTSGSYEQYF.

The chain is built from TRBV19 and TRBJ2-7; 10 bases match TRBD1. The CDR3 spans 15 residues. J was trimmed by 0 bases and V by 5 bases; bases with no gene match: 4. The germline V gene encodes CDR1 LNHDA and CDR2 SQIVND (reference sequence). The CDR3 is CASSAGTGVSYEQYF. DNA for the CDR3: TGTGCCAGTAGTGCCGGGACAGGGGTCTCCTACGAGCAGTACTTC.

The chain is built from TRBV2 and TRBJ1-2; 10 nucleotides agree with TRBD1. CDR1 SNHLY and CDR2 FYNNEI come from the germline V gene. The CDR3 runs to 14 residues. J was trimmed by 4 bases and V by 6 bases; bases with no gene match: 5. The CDR3 here is CASRQTGGPYGYTF. Here the CDR3 DNA reads TGTGCCAGCAGGCAGACAGGGGGCCCCTATGGCTACACCTTC.

This chain uses TRBV7-2 with TRBJ2-7; 7 nucleotides agree with TRBD2. The CDR3 loop spans 17 amino acids. Germline V gene data show CDR1 as SGHTA and CDR2 as FQGNSA. The V and J ends lost 0 bases and 2 bases, in that order; junction bases with no gene match: 10. CDR3 in DNA: TGTGCCAGCAGCTTAGCGACCCAACCAGCGGGAACCTACGAGCAGTACTTC. Translation: CASSLATQPAGTYEQYF.

The V and J genes are TRBV30 and TRBJ2-3; D perhaps matches TRBD2 (5 bases). The CDR3 is 15 residues long. With 1 base removed from V and 4 bases from J, the gap between germline ends came to 15 bases. The germline V gene has CDR1 GTSNPN and CDR2 SVGIG (reference sequence). The CDR3 sequence: CAWSASHSGADTQYF. For the CDR3, the DNA is TGTGCCTGGAGTGCCTCCCACAGCGGCGCAGATACGCAGTATTTT.

This sequence joins TRBV6-1 and TRBJ1-2; D not certain. V was pared by 5 bases and J by 6 bases, with 10 bases between. CDR1 is MNHNS and CDR2 is SASEGT in the germline V gene. This CDR3 region has 12 residues. For the CDR3, the DNA is TGTGCCAGCAGTAAGGATCGGGATGGCTACACCTTC. The encoded protein is CASSKDRDGYTF.

This clone showed up just once. The genes are TRBV27 and TRBJ1-4; D gene ambiguous. CDR1 MNHEY and CDR2 SMNVEV come from the germline V gene (reference sequence). Trimming took 0 bases from V and 1 from J, leaving 9 bases between them. The CDR3 covers 16 residues. In nucleotides, the CDR3 is TGTGCCAGCAGTTTATCCTCGTCTTTAACTAATGAAAAACTGTTTTTT. It yields the protein CASSLSSSLTNEKLFF. Based on the CDR3 plus reference TRBV27 and TRBJ1-4, the full variable domain is EAQVTQNPRYLITVTGKKLTVTCSQNMNHEYMSWYRQDPGLGLRQIYYSMNVEVTDKGDVPEGYKVSRKEKRNFPLILESPSPNQTSLYFCASSLSSSLTNEKLFFGSGTQLSVL.

This clone was detected only once. The chain is built from TRBV7-2 and TRBJ2-1; TRBD2 matches at 11 bases. J gave up 9 bases and V 1 base, and 5 bases lay outside the gene matches. Germline V CDR1 and CDR2: SGHTA, FQGNSA. The CDR3 runs 15 residues. The CDR3 nucleotides are TGTGCCAGCAGCTTAGGACTAGCGGGGTCCAGTGAGCAGTTCTTC. Its translation is CASSLGLAGSSEQFF.

The chain couples TRBV15 to TRBJ1-1; D call uncertain. Germline V gene lookup returns CDR1 LNHNV and CDR2 YYDKDF (reference sequence). The CDR3 sequence is 13 residues long. With 2 bases removed from V and 0 bases from J, the gap between germline ends came to 4 bases. CDR3 bases: TGTGCCACCAGCAGACAGATGAACACTGAAGCTTTCTTT. Protein: CATSRQMNTEAFF.